What follows are 21 T cell receptor beta chains derived from one specimen sequenced in a study of T cells in Graves' hyperthyroidism and ophthalmopathy. It was RNA transcripts that yielded the amplified TCR beta CDR3 regions. RT-PCR in the first round (using the HTBI primer set) targeted the TCR CDR3. Using its own MiXCR run on the multiplex PCR reads, TCRdb lists one record per CDR3 protein. The data show around 420,000 distinct CDR3 sequences, approximately 14% seen once. Sequenced: blood. The source is a woman aged 18-29 years with Graves' hyperthyroidism.

This clonotype was observed a handful of times. The rearrangement joins TRBV6-1 to TRBJ2-2; TRBD2 aligns across 8 bases. After removal of 0 bases from V and 1 base from J, the junction contained 4 bases not matched to a gene. The CDR3 is 17 amino acids. Germline V gene lookup returns CDR1 MNHNS and CDR2 SASEGT. The CDR3 bases are TGTGCCAGCAGTGAAGCGGCCCTAGCGGGGAACACCGGGGAGCTGTTTTTT. The encoded protein is CASSEAALAGNTGELFF.

The J gene is TRBJ2-1, the V gene TRBV5-1; D is possibly TRBD2 (5 bases). This CDR3 is 12 amino acids long. Trimming pared 4 bases from V and 9 bases from J, leaving 11 bases between. Germline V gene data show CDR1 as SGHRS and CDR2 as YFSETQ. For the CDR3, the DNA is TGCGCCAGCAGCGCGGGCGGGTTTGAGCAGTTCTTC. Translation gives CASSAGGFEQFF.

V and J are TRBV12-3 or TRBV12-4 and TRBJ2-7, with 8 bases that match TRBD1. CDR3 length: 14 residues. Trimming cost V 6 bases and J 3 bases; bases outside gene matches: 7. CDR3 bases: TGTGCCAGCAGGCTCACCAGGGGGCTCTACGAGCAGTACTTC. This sequence encodes CASRLTRGLYEQYF.

This clonotype was counted at least ten times. The chain combines TRBV2 with TRBJ2-3, with no clear D. V shed 7 bases and J shed 2 bases, with 10 bases lying between them. Germline CDR1 SNHLY, CDR2 FYNNEI. The CDR3 is 13 amino acids. In DNA, the CDR3 is TGTGCCAGCAAGGTCTTCAACACAGATACGCAGTATTTT. Its protein product is CASKVFNTDTQYF.

This clonotype has only a few counts. The chain joins TRBV12-3 or TRBV12-4 to TRBJ2-6; D uncertain. V was shortened by 6 bases and J by 5 bases, with 17 bases between the two germline ends. CDR3 size: 16 residues. This chain's CDR3 is CASSPRSDLRANVLTF. In DNA, the CDR3 is TGTGCCAGCAGCCCCAGGTCGGATCTCCGGGCCAACGTCCTGACTTTC.

This clonotype was counted many times. This sequence joins TRBV12-3 or TRBV12-4 and TRBJ2-1, with D tentatively TRBD1 (6 bases). CDR3 size: 16 residues. Trimming removed 3 bases from V and 7 bases from J, with 19 bases in between. The CDR3 DNA is TGTGCCAGCAGTTTCTCTGCTTACAGGGACGGGAATGAGCAGTTCTTC. Its protein product is CASSFSAYRDGNEQFF.

This clonotype occurred many times. This chain links TRBV7-9 with TRBJ2-1; 12 bases are shared with TRBD2. V lost 4 bases and J lost 8; bases outside the gene matches: 15. CDR1 and CDR2 (germline): SEHNR, FQNEAQ (reference sequence). CDR3 length: 18 residues. The DNA for the CDR3 is TGTGCCAGCAGCTCCCAGGGGCTAGCGGGGGGGCTACCGTATGAGCAGTTCTTC. The encoded protein is CASSSQGLAGGLPYEQFF.

This clonotype was seen at least ten times. This chain links TRBV2 with TRBJ2-5; D might be TRBD2 (6 bases). The V end was cut by 5 bases, the J end by 7 bases, with 20 bases between. Germline lookup yields CDR1 SNHLY and CDR2 FYNNEI. This CDR3 is 15 amino acids long. The CDR3 region is CASSRDWQEQVTQYF. The CDR3 nucleotides are TGTGCCAGCAGTCGGGACTGGCAAGAACAGGTGACCCAGTACTTC.

This clonotype was observed at least ten times. V and J are TRBV20-1 and TRBJ2-5; possibly TRBD1 or TRBD2 for D (5 bases each). The V gene's germline CDR1 is DFQATT and CDR2 SNEGSKA (reference sequence). Trimming stripped 4 bases from V and 5 bases from J, with 11 bases between. This CDR3 region has 12 residues. CDR3 amino acids: CSAIGWGETQYF. For the CDR3, the DNA is TGCAGTGCTATAGGTTGGGGGGAGACCCAGTACTTC.

J is TRBJ1-2 and V is TRBV20-1; a possible D gene is TRBD1 (5 bases). Germline-derived CDR1 and CDR2 are DFQATT and SNEGSKA (reference sequence). This CDR3 has 13 residues. With 6 bases removed from V and 2 bases from J, the gap between germline ends came to 13 bases. CDR3 DNA sequence: TGCAGTGCCAGGGAGACAGCCAACTATGGCTACACCTTC. As protein: CSARETANYGYTF.

This rearrangement joins TRBV18 to TRBJ1-2, with 7 bases that match TRBD1. The CDR3 totals 14 residues. Looked up from germline, CDR1 is KGHSH and CDR2 is LQKENI. With V trimmed by 3 bases and J by 6 bases, 7 bases remained unmatched. CDR3 protein: CASSPQGELDGYTF. CDR3 nucleotides: TGTGCCAGCTCACCCCAGGGGGAACTGGATGGCTACACCTTC.

This clonotype has just a few counts. The chain links TRBV4-1 to TRBJ2-3; TRBD2 agrees at 12 bases. Looked up from germline, CDR1 is MGHRA and CDR2 is YSYEKL. The CDR3 extends over 21 amino acids. The V and J ends lost 0 bases and 6 bases, in that order; junction bases with no gene match: 19. In nucleotides, the CDR3 is TGCGCCAGCAGCCAAGATCGCATGACACTCGGCCTAGCGGGAGGGTCCGATACGCAGTATTTT. This translates into CASSQDRMTLGLAGGSDTQYF.

The chain has TRBV6-2 or TRBV6-3 and TRBJ2-1, with TRBD2 matching over 10 bases. The CDR3 consists of 17 residues. The ends lost 0 bases at V and 2 bases at J; junction bases unmatched: 4. Germline V gives CDR1 MNHEY, CDR2 SVGEGT. The CDR3 DNA follows: TGTGCCAGCAGTTACTCGAATCTAGCGGGGGCCTACAATGAGCAGTTCTTC. This codes for CASSYSNLAGAYNEQFF.

The gene calls are TRBV4-1 and TRBJ2-1, with 8 bases that match TRBD1. J gave up 9 bases and V 3 bases, and 4 bases lay outside the gene matches. The CDR3 runs 13 residues. Per germline, CDR1 MGHRA and CDR2 YSYEKL. For the CDR3, the DNA is TGCGCCAGCAGCCAGGACAGGGTCGGTGAGCAGTTCTTC. Its translation: CASSQDRVGEQFF.

This chain connects TRBV10-3 to TRBJ2-7; 9 bases align to TRBD1. The J segment lost 2 bases and the V segment lost 10 bases, leaving 6 bases of the junction unmatched. Germline V gene data show CDR1 as ENHRY and CDR2 as SYGVKD. The CDR3 spans 13 residues. The CDR3 loop is CATGDRETYEQYF. The CDR3 coding sequence is TGTGCCACAGGGGACAGGGAAACCTACGAGCAGTACTTC.

This clonotype was observed many times. This chain uses TRBV20-1 with TRBJ1-2, with D uncertain. Germline CDR1 reads DFQATT; CDR2 reads SNEGSKA (reference sequence). The ends were cut back, 0 bases at V and 7 bases at J, with 12 bases in the middle. CDR3 length: 13 residues. DNA for the CDR3: TGCAGTGCTAGAGATAGCAGTTGGGTTGGCTACACCTTC. Residues: CSARDSSWVGYTF.

This clonotype has ten or more counts. The rearrangement joins TRBV20-1 to TRBJ2-7; D is possibly TRBD1 (6 bases). V gave up 5 bases and J gave up 2 bases, with 19 bases separating them. This CDR3 contains 15 residues. CDR1 is DFQATT, CDR2 SNEGSKA, per germline (reference sequence). The CDR3 nucleotides are TGCAGTGCTCCACTCCCATTCGGACAGCCCTACGAGCAGTACTTC. Its translation is CSAPLPFGQPYEQYF.

This clonotype has only a few counts. The chain has TRBV12-3 or TRBV12-4 and TRBJ1-5, with D unresolved. The V gene lost 5 bases and the J gene lost 3 bases, with 11 bases spanning the gap. This CDR3 comprises 14 residues. The CDR3 DNA follows: TGTGCCAGCAGTCCGACACGGCTCAATCAGCCCCAGCATTTT. Amino acids: CASSPTRLNQPQHF.

The V call is TRBV16, the J call TRBJ1-1, with D perhaps matching TRBD1 (5 bases). The CDR3 sequence is 15 residues long. V dropped 0 bases and J dropped 5 bases, with 13 bases sitting between them. From germline, CDR1 is KGHSY and CDR2 FQNENV. In DNA, the CDR3 is TGTGCCAGCAGCCAATCGACGGGGGTAGGGACTGAAGCTTTCTTT. Its protein is CASSQSTGVGTEAFF.

This clonotype showed up just a few times. The chain recombines TRBV7-9 with TRBJ2-7; tentative D call: TRBD2 (5 bases). This CDR3 region has 15 residues. V was cut by 5 bases and J by 3 bases, with 17 bases left in between. Germline CDR1 and CDR2: SEHNR and FQNEAQ (reference sequence). The CDR3 DNA is TGTGCCAGCAGCAACATCAGCAGTGGGAGCTACGAGCAGTACTTC. It codes for CASSNISSGSYEQYF.

This clonotype was seen many times. The chain joins TRBV20-1 to TRBJ2-2; 8 nucleotides match TRBD2. The CDR3 is 15 residues long. J was trimmed by 3 bases and V by 1 base; bases with no gene match: 4. CDR1 and CDR2 (germline): DFQATT, SNEGSKA (reference sequence). The CDR3 DNA sequence: TGCAGTGCTAGAGCCGGGACTAGGGACACCGGGGAGCTGTTTTTT. This sequence encodes CSARAGTRDTGELFF.